These 9 T cell receptor beta chains were sequenced from one sample in a study of T-cell memory formation after mild COVID-19. One entry per CDR3 protein results from TCRdb running MiXCR on the 5' RACE reads. The sample includes hundreds of thousands of distinct CDR3 sequences, 20% to 25% of them seen just once. Sequencing input: PBMCs or a T cell subset sorted from them (not recorded which). These receptors were taken from a man aged 18 to 30 who had mild COVID-19 (a few samples of this study predate the infection). Cell type and time point are not known.

This clonotype appeared a few times. V gene TRBV20-1 combines with J gene TRBJ1-5; 8 bases match TRBD1. Germline V gene lookup returns CDR1 DFQATT and CDR2 SNEGSKA (reference sequence). The CDR3 extends over 17 amino acids. The trim removed 2 bases at V and 7 bases at J, leaving 16 bases unmatched. CDR3 coding DNA: TGCAGTGCTAGAAAAAGATTACGACAGGGGATCCACCAGCCCCAGCATTTT. Translating it yields CSARKRLRQGIHQPQHF.

The chain uses TRBV7-2 and TRBJ2-5, with TRBD2 matching 8 bases. The CDR3 covers 13 residues. V shed 5 bases, J shed 8 bases, and the junction held 7 bases outside the gene matches. CDR1 and CDR2 (germline): SGHTA, FQGNSA. The CDR3 coding sequence is TGTGCCAGCAGCATACTAGCGGACGGTACCCAGTACTTC. Its translation is CASSILADGTQYF.

The gene calls are TRBV5-1 and TRBJ2-2, with unresolved D. The CDR3 is made up of 14 amino acids. The V gene's germline CDR1 is SGHRS and CDR2 YFSETQ. Trimming pared 5 bases from V and 0 bases from J, leaving 8 bases between. The CDR3 protein is CASRVLTNTGELFF. The CDR3 region has the DNA TGCGCCAGCAGGGTACTAACGAACACCGGGGAGCTGTTTTTT.

V gene TRBV20-1 combines with J gene TRBJ2-7; the D gene is possibly TRBD1 (6 bases). CDR3 length: 13 residues. Germline-derived CDR1 and CDR2 are DFQATT and SNEGSKA (reference sequence). V dropped 6 bases and J dropped 1 base, with 13 bases sitting between them. CDR3 bases: TGCAGTGCCGCACAGGGATATTCCTACGAGCAGTACTTC. Its translation: CSAAQGYSYEQYF.

The chain recombines TRBV7-6 with TRBJ1-6; no definite D call. The V gene lost 1 base and the J gene lost 3 bases, with 4 bases spanning the gap. CDR3 length: 14 residues. Germline loops: CDR1 SGHVS, CDR2 FNYEAQ. The CDR3 loop reads CASSLDIYNSPLHF. DNA for the CDR3: TGTGCCAGCAGCTTAGACATCTATAATTCACCCCTCCACTTT.

V and J are TRBV20-1 and TRBJ1-2, with 7 nucleotides matching TRBD1. After removal of 6 bases from V and 4 bases from J, the junction contained 8 bases not matched to a gene. Germline CDR1 reads DFQATT; CDR2 reads SNEGSKA (reference sequence). The CDR3 is made up of 13 amino acids. DNA for the CDR3: TGCAGTGCATGGGACAGCCGCACCTATGGCTACACCTTC. This sequence encodes CSAWDSRTYGYTF.

This clonotype was seen more than once but under ten times. The gene calls are TRBV24-1 and TRBJ2-1; a possible D gene is TRBD1 (6 bases). CDR1 is KGHDR and CDR2 is SFDVKD in the germline V gene. The V end lost 7 bases, the J end lost 5 bases, and 14 bases lay between the germline ends. The CDR3 totals 14 residues. The CDR3 DNA follows: TGTGCCACCAGCCGCCGAGACAGGAACAATGAGCAGTTCTTC. This codes for CATSRRDRNNEQFF.

This clonotype was seen repeatedly, ten times or more. V and J are TRBV6-2 or TRBV6-3 and TRBJ1-1; TRBD1 is a possible D gene (5 bases). The germline gives CDR1 MNHEY, CDR2 SVGEGT. Deletions cut 6 bases from V and 7 bases from J, with 33 bases between. This CDR3 region has 19 residues. In DNA, the CDR3 is TGTGCCAGCAGACGGAGGCCAGCACTCAGGGTAGGACGGGACGGTGAAGCTTTCTTT. Protein: CASRRRPALRVGRDGEAFF.

V gene TRBV19 combines with J gene TRBJ1-1, with a tentative D call TRBD1 (5 bases). The CDR3 has 11 amino acids. CDR1 is LNHDA, CDR2 SQIVND, per germline (reference sequence). V was trimmed by 9 bases and J by 6 bases, leaving 11 bases between them. CDR3 bases: TGTGCCAGCACGGGGCCTTCTGAAGCTTTCTTT. Its translation is CASTGPSEAFF.